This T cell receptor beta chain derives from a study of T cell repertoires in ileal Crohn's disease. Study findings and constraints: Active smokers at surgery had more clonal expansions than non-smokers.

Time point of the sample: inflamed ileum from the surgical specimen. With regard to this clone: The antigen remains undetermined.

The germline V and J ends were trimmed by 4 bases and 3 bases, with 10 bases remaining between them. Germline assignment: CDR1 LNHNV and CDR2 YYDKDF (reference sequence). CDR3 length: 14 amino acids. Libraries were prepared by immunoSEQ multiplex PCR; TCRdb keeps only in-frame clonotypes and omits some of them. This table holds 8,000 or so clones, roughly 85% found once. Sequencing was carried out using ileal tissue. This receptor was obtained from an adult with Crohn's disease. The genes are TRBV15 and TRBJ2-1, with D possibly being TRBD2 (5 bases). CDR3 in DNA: TGTGCCACCAGCACCCCGACTATCTACAATGAGCAGTTCTTC. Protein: CATSTPTIYNEQFF.